The rows below give T cell receptor beta chains drawn from one sample of a study of cytomegalovirus exposure and HLA in healthy donors. Data came from immunoSEQ multiplex PCR; TCRdb stores just in-frame clones and leaves some out. Here the sample spans some 180,000 clones, roughly 82% being singletons. Input material: PBMCs. The receptor source for this set is a middle-aged man in good health and CMV-seronegative. The CDR3 runs from the conserved cysteine through the conserved F or W. Fields, in order: clone size, V gene, J gene, D gene, CDR3 protein, CDR3 DNA. The D gene is left open where the match is weak. Some rows have no size entry. The others give once, few or many, or a class for an expanded clone.

abundance: .
v_gene: TRBV25-1
j_gene: TRBJ2-6
d_gene: TRBD2
CDR3aa: CASSSSGSTGANVLTF
CDR3nt: TGTGCCAGCAGTAGTAGCGGGAGTACCGGGGCCAACGTCCTGACTTTC

abundance: .
v_gene: TRBV4-3
j_gene: TRBJ2-6
d_gene: TRBD2
CDR3aa: CASSQRGGGAGGANVLTF
CDR3nt: TGCGCCAGCAGCCAACGGGGCGGGGGGGCTGGTGGGGCCAACGTCCTGACTTTC

abundance: .
v_gene: TRBV2
j_gene: TRBJ1-1
d_gene: TRBD1
CDR3aa: CASRREQGTYTEAFF
CDR3nt: TGTGCCAGCCGACGTGAACAGGGGACCTACACTGAAGCTTTCTTT

abundance: .
v_gene: TRBV9
j_gene: TRBJ2-7
d_gene: .
CDR3aa: CASSVAPGFEQYF
CDR3nt: TGTGCCAGCAGCGTAGCCCCAGGGTTCGAGCAGTACTTC

abundance: .
v_gene: TRBV13
j_gene: TRBJ2-1
d_gene: TRBD2
CDR3aa: CASSHLAGRVYNEQFF
CDR3nt: TGTGCCAGCAGCCATCTAGCGGGTCGAGTCTACAATGAGCAGTTCTTC

abundance: .
v_gene: TRBV4-2
j_gene: TRBJ2-5
d_gene: .
CDR3aa: CASSQGVRRAQETQYF
CDR3nt: TGTGCCAGCAGCCAAGGAGTCAGGCGGGCGCAAGAGACCCAGTACTTC

abundance: .
v_gene: TRBV5-1
j_gene: TRBJ2-2
d_gene: TRBD1
CDR3aa: CATSETGGYGELFF
CDR3nt: TGCGCCACCTCAGAGACAGGGGGCTACGGGGAGCTGTTTTTT

abundance: .
v_gene: TRBV6-6
j_gene: TRBJ1-3
d_gene: .
CDR3aa: CASSNLRETIYF
CDR3nt: TGTGCCAGCAGTAACCTCCGAGAGACCATATATTTT

abundance: .
v_gene: TRBV19
j_gene: TRBJ2-7
d_gene: .
CDR3aa: CASSIQGGPYEQYF
CDR3nt: TGTGCCAGTAGTATACAGGGAGGACCCTACGAGCAGTACTTC

abundance: once
v_gene: TRBV5-6
j_gene: TRBJ2-7
d_gene: TRBD1
CDR3aa: CASSADRGLTYEQYF
CDR3nt: TGTGCCAGCAGCGCGGACAGGGGTCTAACCTACGAGCAGTACTTC

abundance: .
v_gene: TRBV4-2
j_gene: TRBJ2-3
d_gene: TRBD1
CDR3aa: CASSNDKGAGTDTQYF
CDR3nt: TGTGCCAGCAGCAATGACAAGGGGGCAGGGACAGATACGCAGTATTTT

abundance: .
v_gene: TRBV18
j_gene: TRBJ2-1
d_gene: .
CDR3aa: CASSPPAGPYNEQFF
CDR3nt: TGTGCCAGCTCACCACCAGCGGGCCCCTACAATGAGCAGTTCTTC

abundance: .
v_gene: TRBV10-3
j_gene: TRBJ2-1
d_gene: TRBD1
CDR3aa: CAITEGTGNNEQFF
CDR3nt: TGTGCCATCACCGAGGGGACAGGGAACAATGAGCAGTTCTTC

abundance: .
v_gene: TRBV7-3
j_gene: TRBJ2-1
d_gene: .
CDR3aa: CASSRDINNEQFF
CDR3nt: TGTGCCAGCAGTCGGGACATCAACAATGAGCAGTTCTTC